The 9 T cell receptor beta chains listed next were all sequenced from one sample in a study of blood T cell repertoires in COVID-19. Profiling relied on immunoSEQ multiplex PCR, and the TCRdb table lists in-frame clones only, not all of them. Here the sample spans 150,000 to 170,000 clones, approximately 80% being singletons. The specimen was peripheral blood. The receptors originated from a woman of 80 years or more with acute or convalescent COVID-19.

V is TRBV18 and J is TRBJ2-7, with 9 bases lining up with TRBD1. Germline V lookup: CDR1 KGHSH, CDR2 LQKENI. The CDR3 is 15 amino acids. J lost 1 base, V lost 8 bases, and 9 bases had no gene match. CDR3 nucleotide sequence: TGTGCCAGCGGAACTGGACAGGGGACTTCCTACGAGCAGTACTTC. Its protein is CASGTGQGTSYEQYF.

The chain combines TRBV19 with TRBJ1-2; no reliable D call. The CDR3 runs 13 residues. CDR1 LNHDA and CDR2 SQIVND come from the germline V gene (reference sequence). V was shortened by 6 bases and J by 8 bases, with 16 bases between the two germline ends. CDR3 sequence: CASRQPGFYGYTF. In nucleotides, the CDR3 is TGTGCCAGTAGGCAACCCGGGTTCTACGGCTACACCTTC. The complete variable domain, with remaining parts taken from reference TRBV19 and TRBJ1-2, reads DGGITQSPKYLFRKEGQNVTLSCEQNLNHDAMYWYRQDPGQGLRLIYYSQIVNDFQKGDIAEGYSVSREKKESFPLTVTSAQKNPTAFYLCASRQPGFYGYTFGSGTRLTVV.

The rearrangement joins TRBV27 to TRBJ1-2, with a tentative D call TRBD1 (5 bases). Germline CDR1 is MNHEY and CDR2 is SMNVEV (reference sequence). The ends were cut back, 6 bases at V and 10 bases at J, with 18 bases in the middle. The CDR3 consists of 13 residues. The CDR3 DNA reads TGTGCCAGCAGCTCGGTTGGCGACAGATACTACACCTTC. Residues: CASSSVGDRYYTF.

The chain has TRBV7-9 and TRBJ2-7, with TRBD1 matching over 8 bases. The V gene's germline CDR1 is SEHNR and CDR2 FQNEAQ (reference sequence). The CDR3 is made up of 15 amino acids. The V and J ends lost 2 bases and 5 bases, in that order; junction bases with no gene match: 8. The CDR3 here is CASSLQGAGVDEQYF. In DNA form, the CDR3 reads TGTGCCAGCAGCTTACAGGGGGCAGGGGTGGACGAGCAGTACTTC.

The gene calls are TRBV11-2 and TRBJ1-5, with 7 positions matching TRBD1. Germline values: CDR1 SGHAT, CDR2 FQNNGV. The CDR3 covers 14 residues. V lost 5 bases to trimming and J lost 7 bases; unmatched junction nucleotides: 8. The CDR3 DNA sequence: TGTGCCAGCAGCGAACAGGGGAACGGGCAGCCCCAGCATTTT. Translated, it gives CASSEQGNGQPQHF.

J is TRBJ1-2 and V is TRBV3-1 (or the pseudogene TRBV3-2); the D gene is possibly TRBD1 (6 bases). CDR1 is LGHDT and CDR2 is YNNKEL in the germline V gene (reference sequence). CDR3 length: 13 amino acids. V lost 8 bases to trimming and J lost 5 bases, with 15 bases between them. The CDR3 sequence: CASQRAQGYGYTF. In DNA, the CDR3 is TGTGCCAGCCAAAGGGCGCAGGGGTATGGCTACACCTTC.

The chain employs TRBV19 and TRBJ2-1; 8 bases are a match to TRBD2. In germline, CDR1 is LNHDA, CDR2 SQIVND (reference sequence). CDR3 size: 14 residues. The trim removed 4 bases at V and 4 bases at J, leaving 3 bases unmatched. CDR3 in DNA: TGTGCCAGTAGTAGCGGGAGGAGGTACAATGAGCAGTTCTTC. Amino acids: CASSSGRRYNEQFF.

V usage is TRBV2 and J usage is TRBJ1-2; 7 bases are a match to TRBD1. Germline V gene sequence: CDR1 SNHLY, CDR2 FYNNEI. This CDR3 has 14 residues. The ends lost 8 bases at V and 0 bases at J; junction bases unmatched: 6. The CDR3 coding sequence is TGTGCCAGCTACAGGGACAGATCTAACTATGGCTACACCTTC. Its translation is CASYRDRSNYGYTF.

This clone has just one count. V gene TRBV9 combines with J gene TRBJ1-5, with D uncertain. CDR3 length equals 15 residues. Germline CDR1 reads SGDLS; CDR2 reads YYNGEE. The germline V and J ends were trimmed by 0 bases and 4 bases, with 11 bases remaining between them. CDR3 loop: CASSVAHGLNQPQHF. The CDR3 nucleotides read TGTGCCAGCAGCGTAGCTCATGGGCTGAATCAGCCCCAGCATTTT.